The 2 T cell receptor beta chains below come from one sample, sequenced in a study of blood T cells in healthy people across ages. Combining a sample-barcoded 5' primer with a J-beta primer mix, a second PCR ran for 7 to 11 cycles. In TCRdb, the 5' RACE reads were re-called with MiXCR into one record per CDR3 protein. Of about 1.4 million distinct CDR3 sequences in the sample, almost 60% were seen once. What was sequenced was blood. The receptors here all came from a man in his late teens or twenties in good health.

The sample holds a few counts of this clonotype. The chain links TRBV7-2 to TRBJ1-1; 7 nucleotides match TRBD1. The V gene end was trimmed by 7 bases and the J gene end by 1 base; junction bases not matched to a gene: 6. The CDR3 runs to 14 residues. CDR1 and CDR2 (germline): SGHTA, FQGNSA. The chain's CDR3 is CASIKGQTNTEAFF. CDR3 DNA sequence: TGTGCCAGCATTAAGGGACAGACGAACACTGAAGCTTTCTTT.

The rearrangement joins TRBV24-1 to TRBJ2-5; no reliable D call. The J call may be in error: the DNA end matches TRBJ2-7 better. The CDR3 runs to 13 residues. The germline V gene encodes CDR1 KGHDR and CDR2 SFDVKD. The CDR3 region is CATSDSHGYEQYF. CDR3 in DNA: TGTGCCACCAGTGACTCACACGGATACGAGCAGTACTTC.